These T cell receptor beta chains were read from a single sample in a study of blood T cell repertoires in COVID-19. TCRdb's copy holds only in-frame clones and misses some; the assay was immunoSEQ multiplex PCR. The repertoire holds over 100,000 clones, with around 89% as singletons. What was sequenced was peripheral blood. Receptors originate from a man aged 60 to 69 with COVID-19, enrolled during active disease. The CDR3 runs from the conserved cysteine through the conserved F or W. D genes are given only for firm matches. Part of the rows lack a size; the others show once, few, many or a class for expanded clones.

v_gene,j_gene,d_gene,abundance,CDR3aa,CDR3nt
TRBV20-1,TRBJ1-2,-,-,CSASPRSGDYGYTF,TGCAGTGCTAGTCCAAGATCCGGAGACTATGGCTACACCTTC
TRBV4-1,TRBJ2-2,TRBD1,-,CASSQETWDRGRTGELFF,TGCGCCAGCAGCCAAGAAACATGGGACAGGGGGCGTACCGGGGAGCTGTTTTTT
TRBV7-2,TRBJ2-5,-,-,CASSRVGTNQETQYF,TGTGCCAGCAGCCGCGTTGGGACAAATCAAGAGACCCAGTACTTC
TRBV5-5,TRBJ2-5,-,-,CASSLAGSAGLETQYF,TGTGCCAGCAGCTTGGCCGGCTCGGCGGGGTTAGAGACCCAGTACTTC
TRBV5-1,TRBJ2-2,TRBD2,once,CASFPGAGGMNTGELFF,TGCGCCAGCTTCCCGGGGGCGGGGGGCATGAACACCGGGGAGCTGTTTTTT
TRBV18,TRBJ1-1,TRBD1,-,CASSPNRQGAVNTEAFF,TGTGCCAGCTCACCTAATCGACAGGGGGCGGTGAACACTGAAGCTTTCTTT
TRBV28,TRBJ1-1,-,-,CASSLVRDTEAFF,TGTGCCAGCAGTTTAGTCCGGGACACTGAAGCTTTCTTT
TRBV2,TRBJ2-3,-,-,CASMGGSTDTQYF,TGTGCCAGCATGGGAGGTAGCACAGATACGCAGTATTTT
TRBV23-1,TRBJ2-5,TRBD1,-,CASSHPHAKTGAQETQYF,TGCGCCAGCAGTCACCCCCACGCTAAGACAGGGGCACAAGAGACCCAGTACTTC
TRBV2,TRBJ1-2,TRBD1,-,CASTGAGGPRWYGYTF,TGTGCCAGCACGGGGGCAGGGGGCCCTCGGTGGTATGGCTACACCTTC
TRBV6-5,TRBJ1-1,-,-,CASKPGRGEAFF,TGTGCCAGCAAACCAGGCAGGGGAGAAGCTTTCTTT
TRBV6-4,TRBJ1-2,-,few,CASSREGGVGGYTF,TGTGCCAGCAGTCGGGAGGGTGGGGTCGGAGGCTACACCTTC
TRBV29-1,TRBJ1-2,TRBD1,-,CSVPPPGQIYGYTF,TGCAGCGTTCCCCCCCCGGGACAGATCTATGGCTACACCTTC
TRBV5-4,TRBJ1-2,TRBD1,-,CASSLGSGQGIGGYTF,TGTGCCAGCAGCTTGGGCTCAGGACAGGGGATTGGTGGCTACACCTTC
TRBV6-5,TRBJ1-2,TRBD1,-,CASIRNRGVGYTF,TGTGCCAGCATTCGAAACAGGGGTGTCGGCTACACCTTC
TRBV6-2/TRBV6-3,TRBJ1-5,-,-,CASSSINQPQHF,TGTGCCAGCAGTTCTATCAATCAGCCCCAGCATTTT
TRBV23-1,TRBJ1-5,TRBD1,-,CASSPPGGCNQPQHF,TGCGCCAGCAGTCCTCCAGGGGGCTGCAATCAGCCCCAGCATTTT
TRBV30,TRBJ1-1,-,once,CAWKDWAPNTEAFF,TGTGCCTGGAAGGATTGGGCCCCGAACACTGAAGCTTTCTTT
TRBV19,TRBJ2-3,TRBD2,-,CASSFGLAGVGFADTQYF,TGTGCCAGTAGTTTCGGACTAGCGGGGGTGGGGTTCGCGGATACGCAGTATTTT
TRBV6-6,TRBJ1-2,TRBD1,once,CASSYPGQGVYGYTF,TGTGCCAGCAGTTACCCGGGACAGGGAGTATATGGCTACACCTTC
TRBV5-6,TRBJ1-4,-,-,CASSFQTGEKLFF,TGTGCCAGCAGCTTCCAGACAGGTGAAAAACTGTTTTTT
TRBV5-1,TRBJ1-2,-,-,CASSLGTAGYTF,TGCGCCAGCAGCTTGGGGACAGCAGGCTACACCTTC
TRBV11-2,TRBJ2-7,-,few,CASSRTYEQYF,TGTGCCAGCAGCAGGACTTACGAGCAGTACTTC
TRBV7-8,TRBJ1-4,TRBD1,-,CASSGTGEVWEKLFF,TGTGCCAGCAGCGGTACAGGGGAGGTATGGGAAAAACTGTTTTTT
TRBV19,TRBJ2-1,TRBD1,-,CASSMGGQGSYNEQFF,TGTGCCAGTAGTATGGGCGGACAGGGTTCCTACAATGAGCAGTTCTTC
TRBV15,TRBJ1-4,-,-,CATRGQRNREGLPIEKLFF,TGTGCCACGAGAGGGCAAAGAAACAGGGAGGGTCTTCCCATCGAAAAACTGTTTTTT
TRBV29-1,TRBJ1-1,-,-,CSVEGILAEAFF,TGCAGCGTTGAAGGAATACTGGCTGAAGCTTTCTTT
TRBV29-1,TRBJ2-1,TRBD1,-,CSVLLYGTGDNEQFF,TGCAGCGTTCTTCTATATGGGACAGGAGACAATGAGCAGTTCTTC
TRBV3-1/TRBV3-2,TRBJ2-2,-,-,CASSQVGRVGNTGELFF,TGTGCCAGCAGCCAAGTAGGGCGGGTTGGGAACACCGGGGAGCTGTTTTTT
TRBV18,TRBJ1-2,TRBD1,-,CASSPPPGQGYGYTF,TGTGCCAGCTCACCCCCCCCGGGACAGGGCTATGGCTACACCTTC
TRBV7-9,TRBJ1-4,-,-,CASSLAGDSATNEKLFF,TGTGCCAGCAGCTTAGCCGGGGACTCCGCAACTAATGAAAAACTGTTTTTT
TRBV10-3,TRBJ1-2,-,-,CAISDVAGNYGYTF,TGTGCCATCAGTGATGTGGCGGGGAACTATGGCTACACCTTC
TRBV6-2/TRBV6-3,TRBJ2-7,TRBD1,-,CASSPDRGGIGGDF,TGTGCCAGCAGTCCGGACAGGGGCGGTATCGGCGGGGACTTC
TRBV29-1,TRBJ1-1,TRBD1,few,CSVEGQGMPEAFF,TGCAGCGTTGAGGGACAGGGGATGCCTGAAGCTTTCTTT
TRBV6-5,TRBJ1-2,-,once,CASRALGSYYGYTF,TGTGCCAGCAGGGCACTAGGGTCTTACTATGGCTACACCTTC
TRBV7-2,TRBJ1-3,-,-,CASSLAVSSGNTIYF,TGTGCCAGCAGCTTAGCCGTGAGCTCTGGAAACACCATATATTTT
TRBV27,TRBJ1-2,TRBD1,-,CASGLAGQLYGYTF,TGTGCCAGCGGGCTTGCGGGACAGTTGTATGGCTACACCTTC
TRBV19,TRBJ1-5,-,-,CASSPPVVSNQPQHF,TGTGCCAGTAGTCCACCAGTGGTGAGCAATCAGCCCCAGCATTTT